This is a list of T cell receptor beta chains from one sample in a study of blood T cell repertoires in COVID-19. The repertoire was sequenced with immunoSEQ multiplex PCR; TCRdb's copy has only in-frame clones and lacks some. The sample consists of more than 20,000 clones, roughly nine tenths of them appearing once. Sequencing was carried out using peripheral blood. The receptors shown here come from a man between 50 and 59 years old with active COVID-19. Each CDR3 is given without its conserved first and last residue.

13,TRBV27,TRBJ2-7,ASSRTGQPAYEQY
12,TRBV24-1,TRBJ2-2,ATSGIWNTGELF
14,TRBV28,TRBJ2-3,ASSLRTGARTDTQY
12,TRBV2,TRBJ2-7,ASSSTSLQGEQY
16,TRBV25-1,TRBJ2-2,ASSGRRVDRENTGELF
11,TRBV11-3,TRBJ2-7,ASSSDRNDEQY
15,TRBV7-5,TRBJ2-7,ARSPTTSTSGPHEQY
13,TRBV5-4,TRBJ2-7,ASSFPGGRVDEQY
13,TRBV19,TRBJ2-7,ASRRTGQGIYEQY
11,TRBV18,TRBJ2-7,ASSLSGGYEQY
13,TRBV3-1/TRBV3-2,TRBJ2-1,ASSQPGTTRNEQF
11,TRBV9,TRBJ2-7,ASSVAEGREQY
13,TRBV4-2,TRBJ2-5,ASSRTSGDQETQY
14,TRBV28,TRBJ2-6,ASSLMETSGANVLT
13,TRBV7-2,TRBJ1-3,ASSRSTGLGNTIY
13,TRBV10-3,TRBJ2-1,AISETGQGGSGQF
16,TRBV6-2/TRBV6-3,TRBJ2-3,ASSSITSGGPSTDTQY
12,TRBV18,TRBJ2-2,ASSRGVQAGELF
14,TRBV10-3,TRBJ2-6,AITTGVPSGANVLT
11,TRBV5-5,TRBJ2-7,ASSFISGNEQY
18,TRBV30,TRBJ1-1,AWSAPSLNRVGVLDTEAF
14,TRBV11-3,TRBJ2-5,ASSLRSGGGQETQY
15,TRBV11-3,TRBJ2-7,ASSFTLRGATPNEQY
11,TRBV10-3,TRBJ1-1,AISEVMNTEAF
19,TRBV4-2,TRBJ2-2,ASSQVSGFLSSGKNTGELF
13,TRBV24-1,TRBJ2-5,ATSRRAGGRETQY
11,TRBV7-7,TRBJ2-3,ASSRVRTDTQY
12,TRBV19,TRBJ2-2,ASTGTSGTGELF
12,TRBV18,TRBJ2-7,ASSPAVFPYEQY
16,TRBV19,TRBJ1-5,ASSTSHRATVGNQPQH
13,TRBV5-1,TRBJ1-2,ASSLDLGQGNGYT
9,TRBV30,TRBJ1-2,AWSWEGGYT
12,TRBV4-3,TRBJ1-1,ASSQEDRRGEAF
11,TRBV5-1,TRBJ1-6,ASSRTGNSPLH
16,TRBV11-3,TRBJ2-7,ASSLSGGTLKLIYEQY
14,TRBV7-9,TRBJ2-7,ASSLLRTEGDYEQY
12,TRBV28,TRBJ2-2,ASGRESGTGELF
13,TRBV7-6,TRBJ2-1,ASSLVGQGIHEQF
14,TRBV1,TRBJ2-1,TSSQDPSGSRNEQF
13,TRBV5-1,TRBJ2-7,ASSLPRTGTYEQY
13,TRBV28,TRBJ2-3,ASSAPRGGTDTQY
16,TRBV3-1/TRBV3-2,TRBJ2-3,ASTPNTPSGTYTDTQY
11,TRBV14,TRBJ2-7,ASRRTGASEQY
13,TRBV6-2/TRBV6-3,TRBJ1-2,ASSYGRGANYGYT
15,TRBV4-3,TRBJ2-1,ASSQQAGGFSYNEQF
13,TRBV24-1,TRBJ2-1,ATSDPASGEKFQF
13,TRBV7-2,TRBJ1-3,ASSLGAGSGNTIY